The rows below give T cell receptor beta chains drawn from one sample of a study of regulatory dendritic cells for organ transplantation. Method: immunoSEQ multiplex PCR; TCRdb's copy keeps in-frame clones and lacks some. The profile shows tens of thousands of clones, 75% to 95% of them singletons. The sample consisted of naive CD8+ T cells from blood. These receptors originate from a human donor in good health. Both conserved end residues are part of each CDR3. Each record gives: CDR3 length, V gene, D gene, clone size, J gene, CDR3 protein, CDR3 DNA. The D gene is left open where the match is weak. A clone size is listed for some rows: how often the clone was seen (once, few, many), or a class if it is expanded.

cdr3_length: 13
v_call: TRBV19
d_call: .
clone_size: .
j_call: TRBJ1-1
cdr3_aa: CASSRRGAPEAFF
cdr3_nt: TGTGCCAGTAGTCGGAGGGGGGCTCCGGAAGCTTTCTTT

cdr3_length: 13
v_call: TRBV6-5
d_call: .
clone_size: once
j_call: TRBJ1-5
cdr3_aa: CASSYGQRQPQHF
cdr3_nt: TGTGCCAGCAGTTACGGCCAACGTCAGCCCCAGCATTTT

cdr3_length: 13
v_call: TRBV7-2
d_call: TRBD1
clone_size: .
j_call: TRBJ2-1
cdr3_aa: CASSSTGFVEQFF
cdr3_nt: TGTGCCAGCAGCTCGACAGGGTTTGTTGAGCAGTTCTTC

cdr3_length: 15
v_call: TRBV6-5
d_call: .
clone_size: few
j_call: TRBJ1-6
cdr3_aa: CASTNQNSYNSPLHF
cdr3_nt: TGTGCCAGCACCAACCAGAACTCCTATAATTCACCCCTCCACTTT

cdr3_length: 10
v_call: TRBV20-1
d_call: .
clone_size: .
j_call: TRBJ2-3
cdr3_aa: CSAGDNTQYF
cdr3_nt: TGCAGTGCCGGGGACAATACGCAGTATTTT

cdr3_length: 12
v_call: TRBV28
d_call: .
clone_size: .
j_call: TRBJ2-7
cdr3_aa: CASSFPVGEQYF
cdr3_nt: TGTGCCAGCAGTTTTCCAGTAGGCGAGCAGTACTTC

cdr3_length: 14
v_call: TRBV4-1
d_call: TRBD1
clone_size: .
j_call: TRBJ2-7
cdr3_aa: CASSLGTGPYEQYF
cdr3_nt: TGCGCCAGCAGCCTAGGGACAGGCCCTTACGAGCAGTACTTC

cdr3_length: 14
v_call: TRBV5-1
d_call: .
clone_size: once
j_call: TRBJ2-7
cdr3_aa: CASSLRREHYEQYF
cdr3_nt: TGCGCCAGCAGCTTGAGACGGGAACACTACGAGCAGTACTTC

cdr3_length: 15
v_call: TRBV6-1
d_call: .
clone_size: .
j_call: TRBJ1-6
cdr3_aa: CASSWAGDGNSPLHF
cdr3_nt: TGTGCCAGCAGTTGGGCAGGGGACGGGAATTCACCCCTCCACTTT

cdr3_length: 14
v_call: TRBV5-8
d_call: .
clone_size: once
j_call: TRBJ2-7
cdr3_aa: CASSSAYTSYEQYF
cdr3_nt: TGTGCCAGCAGCTCGGCGTACACCTCCTACGAGCAGTACTTC

cdr3_length: 15
v_call: TRBV9
d_call: .
clone_size: .
j_call: TRBJ2-3
cdr3_aa: CASSVVPEAADTQYF
cdr3_nt: TGTGCCAGCAGCGTAGTTCCAGAAGCGGCAGATACGCAGTATTTT

cdr3_length: 12
v_call: TRBV16
d_call: .
clone_size: .
j_call: TRBJ1-1
cdr3_aa: CASSQSITEAFF
cdr3_nt: TGTGCCAGCAGCCAATCGATAACTGAAGCTTTCTTT

cdr3_length: 9
v_call: TRBV6-1
d_call: .
clone_size: .
j_call: TRBJ1-2
cdr3_aa: CATNYGYTF
cdr3_nt: TGTGCCACCAATTATGGCTACACCTTC

cdr3_length: 15
v_call: TRBV19
d_call: TRBD1
clone_size: .
j_call: TRBJ1-1
cdr3_aa: CASSAPQGVVAEAFF
cdr3_nt: TGTGCCAGTAGTGCCCCCCAGGGGGTCGTAGCTGAAGCTTTCTTT

cdr3_length: 17
v_call: TRBV27
d_call: .
clone_size: .
j_call: TRBJ1-1
cdr3_aa: CASSLFMQGRENTEAFF
cdr3_nt: TGTGCCAGCAGTTTATTCATGCAGGGGAGGGAAAACACTGAAGCTTTCTTT

cdr3_length: 13
v_call: TRBV10-3
d_call: .
clone_size: .
j_call: TRBJ1-1
cdr3_aa: CAISEGVGTEAFF
cdr3_nt: TGTGCCATCAGTGAGGGTGTCGGCACTGAAGCTTTCTTT

cdr3_length: 12
v_call: TRBV5-8
d_call: .
clone_size: .
j_call: TRBJ2-7
cdr3_aa: CASSLAEIEQYF
cdr3_nt: TGTGCCAGCAGCTTGGCGGAGATCGAGCAGTACTTC

cdr3_length: 19
v_call: TRBV4-3
d_call: TRBD2
clone_size: .
j_call: TRBJ2-1
cdr3_aa: CASSQETGGGLVSYNEQFF
cdr3_nt: TGCGCCAGCAGCCAAGAAACGGGGGGGGGCCTCGTCTCCTACAATGAGCAGTTCTTC

cdr3_length: 16
v_call: TRBV15
d_call: TRBD1
clone_size: .
j_call: TRBJ2-2
cdr3_aa: CATSRPGQGSTGELFF
cdr3_nt: TGTGCCACCAGCAGACCCGGACAGGGAAGTACCGGGGAGCTGTTTTTT

cdr3_length: 12
v_call: TRBV6-5
d_call: .
clone_size: .
j_call: TRBJ1-1
cdr3_aa: CASSTGTYEAFF
cdr3_nt: TGTGCCAGCAGTACCGGGACTTATGAAGCTTTCTTT

cdr3_length: 14
v_call: TRBV27
d_call: .
clone_size: .
j_call: TRBJ1-5
cdr3_aa: CASSPGVHNQPQHF
cdr3_nt: TGTGCCAGCAGCCCCGGGGTCCACAATCAGCCCCAGCATTTT

cdr3_length: 15
v_call: TRBV29-1
d_call: .
clone_size: .
j_call: TRBJ1-2
cdr3_aa: CSVEVTETEGYGYTF
cdr3_nt: TGCAGCGTTGAAGTGACAGAGACCGAGGGCTATGGCTACACCTTC

cdr3_length: 16
v_call: TRBV13
d_call: .
clone_size: .
j_call: TRBJ1-3
cdr3_aa: CASSLGMGQYGNTIYF
cdr3_nt: TGTGCCAGCAGCTTAGGGATGGGGCAGTACGGAAACACCATATATTTT

cdr3_length: 15
v_call: TRBV5-6
d_call: .
clone_size: .
j_call: TRBJ2-7
cdr3_aa: CASSTWGTGIYEQYF
cdr3_nt: TGTGCCAGCAGCACATGGGGGACTGGAATCTACGAGCAGTACTTC

cdr3_length: 15
v_call: TRBV7-9
d_call: TRBD1
clone_size: .
j_call: TRBJ1-1
cdr3_aa: CASSPGQGSNTEAFF
cdr3_nt: TGTGCCAGCAGCCCAGGACAGGGGTCGAACACTGAAGCTTTCTTT

cdr3_length: 15
v_call: TRBV10-1
d_call: .
clone_size: .
j_call: TRBJ1-5
cdr3_aa: CASSEPWTANQPQHF
cdr3_nt: TGCGCCAGCAGTGAGCCCTGGACAGCAAATCAGCCCCAGCATTTT

cdr3_length: 12
v_call: TRBV29-1
d_call: .
clone_size: .
j_call: TRBJ2-3
cdr3_aa: CSVEGRDNTQYF
cdr3_nt: TGCAGCGTTGAAGGCAGGGATAATACGCAGTATTTT

cdr3_length: 14
v_call: TRBV7-2
d_call: TRBD2
clone_size: .
j_call: TRBJ2-1
cdr3_aa: CASSQTSGNNEQFF
cdr3_nt: TGTGCCAGCAGCCAAACTAGCGGGAACAATGAGCAGTTCTTC

cdr3_length: 14
v_call: TRBV7-6
d_call: .
clone_size: .
j_call: TRBJ2-1
cdr3_aa: CASSLGSSYNEQFF
cdr3_nt: TGTGCCAGCAGCTTGGGGTCCTCCTACAATGAGCAGTTCTTC

cdr3_length: 16
v_call: TRBV19
d_call: .
clone_size: .
j_call: TRBJ1-4
cdr3_aa: CASSIEHTATNEKLFF
cdr3_nt: TGTGCCAGTAGTATCGAGCACACTGCAACTAATGAAAAACTGTTTTTT

cdr3_length: 14
v_call: TRBV2
d_call: .
clone_size: once
j_call: TRBJ1-1
cdr3_aa: CASSEVTEYTEAFF
cdr3_nt: TGTGCCAGCAGTGAAGTGACAGAGTACACTGAAGCTTTCTTT

cdr3_length: 14
v_call: TRBV4-1
d_call: TRBD2
clone_size: .
j_call: TRBJ2-3
cdr3_aa: CASSPSLLAGLFYF
cdr3_nt: TGCGCCAGCAGCCCTAGCTTATTAGCGGGATTGTTCTATTTT

cdr3_length: 14
v_call: TRBV4-3
d_call: .
clone_size: .
j_call: TRBJ2-3
cdr3_aa: CASSQDLVADTQYF
cdr3_nt: TGCGCCAGCAGCCAAGATTTGGTGGCAGATACGCAGTATTTT

cdr3_length: 15
v_call: TRBV6-5
d_call: TRBD1
clone_size: .
j_call: TRBJ2-7
cdr3_aa: CASSPGQGFPYEQYF
cdr3_nt: TGTGCCAGCAGCCCGGGACAGGGGTTTCCCTACGAGCAGTACTTC

cdr3_length: 11
v_call: TRBV7-9
d_call: .
clone_size: few
j_call: TRBJ1-2
cdr3_aa: CASSFNDGYTF
cdr3_nt: TGTGCCAGCAGCTTTAACGATGGCTACACCTTC

cdr3_length: 17
v_call: TRBV28
d_call: TRBD1
clone_size: .
j_call: TRBJ2-1
cdr3_aa: CASSFHFRDRGYNEQFF
cdr3_nt: TGTGCCAGCAGTTTCCACTTCCGGGACAGGGGTTACAATGAGCAGTTCTTC

cdr3_length: 15
v_call: TRBV6-5
d_call: .
clone_size: .
j_call: TRBJ2-7
cdr3_aa: CASSYGGSSHYEQYF
cdr3_nt: TGTGCCAGCAGTTACGGCGGCAGCTCCCACTACGAGCAGTACTTC

cdr3_length: 14
v_call: TRBV13
d_call: .
clone_size: .
j_call: TRBJ2-7
cdr3_aa: CASSVSGSSYEQYF
cdr3_nt: TGTGCCAGCAGCGTAAGCGGGTCGAGCTACGAGCAGTACTTC

cdr3_length: 13
v_call: TRBV9
d_call: .
clone_size: .
j_call: TRBJ2-2
cdr3_aa: CASSASSAGELFF
cdr3_nt: TGTGCCAGCAGCGCCTCCTCGGCCGGGGAGCTGTTTTTT

cdr3_length: 11
v_call: TRBV7-9
d_call: .
clone_size: .
j_call: TRBJ2-7
cdr3_aa: CASSSGGEQYF
cdr3_nt: TGTGCCAGCAGTTCAGGGGGGGAGCAGTACTTC

cdr3_length: 15
v_call: TRBV4-1
d_call: .
clone_size: once
j_call: TRBJ2-5
cdr3_aa: CASSPAGGWGETQYF
cdr3_nt: TGCGCCAGCAGCCCCGCCGGGGGATGGGGAGAGACCCAGTACTTC

cdr3_length: 15
v_call: TRBV9
d_call: TRBD1
clone_size: .
j_call: TRBJ2-7
cdr3_aa: CASSVGGTGTYEQYF
cdr3_nt: TGTGCCAGCAGCGTAGGAGGGACAGGGACCTACGAGCAGTACTTC

cdr3_length: 14
v_call: TRBV25-1
d_call: .
clone_size: .
j_call: TRBJ1-1
cdr3_aa: CASTEQSASPEAFF
cdr3_nt: TGTGCCAGCACAGAACAGAGCGCGTCCCCTGAAGCTTTCTTT

cdr3_length: 13
v_call: TRBV9
d_call: .
clone_size: .
j_call: TRBJ1-1
cdr3_aa: CASSVWGVGEAFF
cdr3_nt: TGTGCCAGCAGCGTATGGGGGGTCGGGGAAGCTTTCTTT

cdr3_length: 16
v_call: TRBV28
d_call: .
clone_size: .
j_call: TRBJ1-3
cdr3_aa: CASSLSGVRPGNTIYF
cdr3_nt: TGTGCCAGCAGTTTGTCGGGAGTTAGACCTGGAAACACCATATATTTT

cdr3_length: 15
v_call: TRBV28
d_call: .
clone_size: .
j_call: TRBJ1-5
cdr3_aa: CASSLSFIFGQPQHF
cdr3_nt: TGTGCCAGCAGTTTATCCTTTATCTTCGGTCAGCCCCAGCATTTT

cdr3_length: 11
v_call: TRBV29-1
d_call: TRBD1
clone_size: .
j_call: TRBJ1-1
cdr3_aa: CSVSGGTEAFF
cdr3_nt: TGCAGCGTATCAGGGGGCACTGAAGCTTTCTTT